These 28 T cell receptor beta chains share one sample of origin, sequenced in a study of CD8 T cells in ankylosing spondylitis. No antigen has been assigned to these receptors. From the 5' RACE reads, TCRdb called clonotypes with MiXCR, one entry per CDR3 protein. The sample contains fewer than 550,000 distinct CDR3 sequences, approximately 5% of which appear only once. Overall study findings and caveats: It appeared that ankylosing spondylitis blood was characterized by a TCR beta motif of fewer than ten highly homologous variants.

Sequencing was done on a sample of blood, either unsorted or a sorted T cell fraction (not recorded which). All receptors come from a male donor with ankylosing spondylitis.

This clonotype was counted many times. This chain joins TRBV9 and TRBJ2-3; 8 bases match TRBD1. CDR3 length: 15 residues. Germline CDR1 is SGDLS and CDR2 is YYNGEE. V lost 2 bases to trimming and J lost 1 base; unmatched junction nucleotides: 3. CDR3: CASSVTGGRTDTQYF. The CDR3 nucleotides are TGTGCCAGCAGCGTTACAGGGGGACGCACAGATACGCAGTATTTT.

This clonotype was counted between two and nine times. This chain uses TRBV6-2 or TRBV6-3 with TRBJ2-5, with D perhaps assigned TRBD1 or TRBD2 (5 bases each). The CDR3 covers 15 residues. Trimming took 6 bases from V and 1 from J, leaving 15 bases between them. Germline loops: CDR1 MNHEY, CDR2 SVGEGT. The CDR3 DNA is TGTGCCAGCAGCTCTCGGGGCAGGACCCAAGAGACCCAGTACTTC. Encoded protein: CASSSRGRTQETQYF.

This clonotype was counted many times. The chain combines TRBV5-6 with TRBJ2-3, with D uncertain. Germline CDR1 and CDR2: SGHDT and YYEEEE. Trimming stripped 0 bases from V and 6 bases from J, with 5 bases between. The CDR3 loop spans 12 amino acids. CDR3: CASSLGMDTQYF. The DNA for the CDR3 is TGTGCCAGCAGCTTGGGGATGGATACGCAGTATTTT.

The sample holds many counts of this clonotype. V is TRBV7-6 and J is TRBJ2-2, with 9 bases fitting TRBD1. The trim removed 2 bases at V and 9 bases at J, leaving 7 bases unmatched. The germline V gene has CDR1 SGHVS and CDR2 FNYEAQ. This CDR3 has 15 residues. The CDR3 nucleotides read TGTGCCAGCAGCTTATATGGGACAGGGTCCTGGGAGCTGTTTTTT. It translates to CASSLYGTGSWELFF.

This clonotype was detected ten times or more. The chain is built from TRBV6-1 and TRBJ1-2; 7 bases match TRBD1. This CDR3 spans 14 amino acids. Trimming cost V 5 bases and J 7 bases; bases outside gene matches: 10. Germline assignment: CDR1 MNHNS and CDR2 SASEGT. This CDR3 is CASSRPGTDGGYTF. CDR3 bases: TGTGCCAGCAGTCGCCCCGGGACAGATGGTGGCTACACCTTC.

This clonotype was observed at least ten times. CDR3 nucleotides: TGTGCCATCAGTGATCTTGCGGGCAGGGTGCGGGCGGCCAGCACCTTC. It is translated as CAISDLAGRVRAASTF. This chain uses TRBV10-3 with TRBJ1-2, with D possibly matching TRBD1 (5 bases). Trimming cost V 3 bases and J 13 bases, with 27 bases left between them. The CDR3 has 16 amino acids. Germline loops: CDR1 ENHRY, CDR2 SYGVKD.

This clonotype was recorded at least ten times. The V and J genes are TRBV12-3 or TRBV12-4 and TRBJ1-1, with 9 bases lining up with TRBD1. The length of the CDR3 is 14 residues. Trimming cost V 5 bases and J 5 bases; bases outside gene matches: 6. CDR3 amino acids: CASSPTGGGTEAFF. CDR3 nucleotide sequence: TGTGCCAGCAGTCCGACAGGGGGAGGGACTGAAGCTTTCTTT.

This clonotype was recorded many times. The V call is TRBV11-2, the J call TRBJ1-6, with D uncertain. V lost 2 bases to trimming and J lost 0 bases, with 14 bases between them. Germline V CDR1 and CDR2: SGHAT, FQNNGV. The CDR3 extends over 18 amino acids. CDR3: CASSLFFSPSSYNSPLHF. The CDR3 nucleotides read TGTGCCAGCAGCTTATTCTTCTCCCCGAGCTCCTATAATTCACCCCTCCACTTT.

This clonotype came up many times. This chain joins TRBV20-1 and TRBJ2-5; D call uncertain. Looked up from germline, CDR1 is DFQATT and CDR2 is SNEGSKA (reference sequence). This CDR3 is built from 11 residues. Trimming pared 7 bases from V and 1 base from J, leaving 7 bases between. This CDR3 reads CSGEVQETQYF. CDR3 DNA sequence: TGCAGTGGGGAAGTCCAAGAGACCCAGTACTTC.

This clonotype was detected many times. The chain uses TRBV7-9 and TRBJ2-2; TRBD2 agrees at 14 bases. J gave up 6 bases and V 3 bases, and 3 bases lay outside the gene matches. Germline CDR1 and CDR2: SEHNR and FQNEAQ (reference sequence). CDR3 size: 16 residues. Here the CDR3 reads CASSLGLAGVAGELFF. The CDR3 region has the DNA TGTGCCAGCAGCTTGGGACTAGCGGGAGTAGCCGGGGAGCTGTTTTTT.

Regarding this clonotype: One base away lies a much larger clone, so this may be a sequencing read error. J is TRBJ2-3 and V is TRBV27, with a weak D call TRBD1 (6 bases). From germline, CDR1 is MNHEY and CDR2 SMNVEV (reference sequence). The CDR3 is 14 residues long. The V gene lost 6 bases and the J gene lost 11 bases, with 21 bases spanning the gap. This chain's CDR3 is CASRGQPEIWEQYF. CDR3 DNA sequence: TGTGCCAGCAGAGGACAGCCAGAAATTTGGGAGCAGTATTTT.

At least ten counts were recorded for this clonotype. For the CDR3, the DNA is TGCAGCGTTGAAGACAGAGGGCGGGCTGAAGCTTTCTTT. Translating gives CSVEDRGRAEAFF. The rearrangement uses TRBV29-1 and TRBJ1-1; D unclear. Germline assignment: CDR1 SQVTM and CDR2 ANQGSEA. The CDR3 runs to 13 residues. Trimming left V 0 bases short and J 6 bases short, with 11 bases between.

This clonotype was counted at least ten times. The CDR3 DNA sequence: TGCAGCGTCCGAGGGGCCGGTCACAATGAGCAGTTCTTC. It codes for CSVRGAGHNEQFF. V and J are TRBV29-1 and TRBJ2-1; D may match TRBD1 or TRBD2 (5 bases each). V was pared by 6 bases and J by 5 bases, with 14 bases between. CDR3 size: 13 residues. CDR1 and CDR2 from the germline V gene are SQVTM and ANQGSEA.

This clonotype was counted at least ten times. This chain joins TRBV10-3 and TRBJ2-7, with 8 bases identical to TRBD1. There are 14 residues in the CDR3. Germline loops: CDR1 ENHRY, CDR2 SYGVKD. V was pared by 0 bases and J by 5 bases, with 3 bases of the junction left unmatched. CDR3 in amino acids: CAISESGRGHEQYF. The CDR3 nucleotides are TGTGCCATCAGTGAGTCGGGCAGGGGGCACGAGCAGTACTTC.

The chain's CDR3 is CASSPGTGGTYEQYF. Written as DNA, the CDR3 is TGTGCCAGCTCACCAGGGACAGGAGGGACCTACGAGCAGTACTTC. The chain carries TRBV18 and TRBJ2-7, with 8 bases that match TRBD1. The CDR3 is made up of 15 amino acids. The trim removed 2 bases at V and 2 bases at J, leaving 5 bases unmatched. Germline assignment: CDR1 KGHSH and CDR2 LQKENI.

This clonotype was observed many times. This chain connects TRBV20-1 to TRBJ2-3; no reliable D call. Trimming stripped 6 bases from V and 4 bases from J, with 17 bases between. The CDR3 extends over 14 amino acids. CDR1 and CDR2 from the germline V gene are DFQATT and SNEGSKA (reference sequence). The DNA for the CDR3 is TGCAGTGCCCGAGAGGTAGTCTTTTCAGATACGCAGTATTTT. This translates into CSAREVVFSDTQYF.

The V gene is TRBV28, the J gene TRBJ2-5; D is possibly TRBD1 or TRBD2 (6 bases each). Germline V CDR1 and CDR2: MDHEN, SYDVKM. The CDR3 spans 13 residues. The ends were cut back, 3 bases at V and 9 bases at J, with 14 bases in the middle. The CDR3 DNA sequence: TGTGCCAGCAGTTTCCAATACGGGGGCTCCCAGTACTTC. It specifies CASSFQYGGSQYF. The full variable domain, with the rest looked up from reference TRBV28 and TRBJ2-5, is DVKVTQSSRYLVKRTGEKVFLECVQDMDHENMFWYRQDPGLGLRLIYFSYDVKMKEKGDIPEGYSVSREKKERFSLILESASTNQTSMYLCASSFQYGGSQYFGPGTRLLVL.

In its sample, this clonotype was seen a few times. V is TRBV4-3 and J is TRBJ2-3, with TRBD2 matching 9 bases. Germline trimming cut 4 bases from V and 2 bases from J; bases unmatched to any gene: 10. There are 17 residues in the CDR3. The V gene's germline CDR1 is LGHNA and CDR2 YSLEER. The CDR3, as DNA: TGCGCCAGCAGCCCCCTCCCGGGACTAGCTGTCACAGATACGCAGTATTTT. Translated: CASSPLPGLAVTDTQYF.

This clonotype was seen ten or more times. The chain employs TRBV20-1 and TRBJ2-1; 7 bases map to TRBD2. J gave up 3 bases and V 0 bases, and 5 bases lay outside the gene matches. This CDR3 region has 15 residues. Germline CDR1 DFQATT, CDR2 SNEGSKA (reference sequence). The CDR3 DNA reads TGCAGTGCTAGAGACCCCCAGCGGGGCTACAATGAGCAGTTCTTC. It specifies CSARDPQRGYNEQFF.

V is TRBV3-1 and J is TRBJ2-1, with D possibly matching TRBD2 (7 bases). Trimming took 4 bases from V and 6 from J, leaving 16 bases between them. The CDR3 spans 15 residues. Germline V gene lookup returns CDR1 LGHDT and CDR2 YNNKEL (reference sequence). This CDR3 is CASSLVGGRTNEQFF. In nucleotides, the CDR3 is TGTGCCAGCAGCCTAGTGGGGGGGCGGACCAATGAGCAGTTCTTC.

This clonotype has ten or more counts. The chain joins TRBV11-3 to TRBJ2-4; weak D call: TRBD1 (5 bases). Germline V lookup: CDR1 SGHNT, CDR2 YENEEA. Trimming shortened V by 5 bases and J by 2 bases, and 13 bases separated the two germline ends. The CDR3 has 15 residues. DNA of the CDR3: TGTGCCAGCAGCGACCCCAGACAGCCCAAAAACATTCAGTACTTC. Translated: CASSDPRQPKNIQYF.

The sample holds many counts of this clonotype. The V gene is TRBV6-5, the J gene TRBJ2-3; 8 bases align to TRBD1. This CDR3 is built from 18 residues. Germline loops: CDR1 MNHEY, CDR2 SVGAGI. J was trimmed by 4 bases and V by 4 bases; bases with no gene match: 16. CDR3: CASSLPGQVGRWADTQYF. The CDR3 DNA sequence: TGTGCCAGCAGTTTACCGGGACAGGTCGGTAGATGGGCAGATACGCAGTATTTT.

This clonotype was seen at least ten times. The chain links TRBV12-3 or TRBV12-4 to TRBJ2-7; 8 nucleotides align to TRBD2. The CDR3 runs 15 residues. The J segment lost 7 bases and the V segment lost 8 bases, leaving 16 bases of the junction unmatched. The CDR3: CASEKTGGPTPEQYF. CDR3 in DNA: TGTGCCAGCGAAAAGACGGGAGGGCCCACCCCTGAGCAGTACTTC.

This clonotype was seen repeatedly, ten times or more. This chain joins TRBV7-2 and TRBJ2-3; possibly TRBD2 for D (6 bases). The CDR3 totals 15 residues. CDR1 is SGHTA and CDR2 is FQGNSA in the germline V gene. Trimming removed 4 bases at V and 3 bases at J, with 14 bases between. This CDR3 reads CASSSRRAGTDTQYF. The DNA for the CDR3 is TGTGCCAGCAGCTCCCGGAGGGCCGGGACAGATACGCAGTATTTT. Filled out from reference TRBV7-2 and TRBJ2-3, the complete variable domain reads GAGVSQSPSNKVTEKGKDVELRCDPISGHTALYWYRQSLGQGLEFLIYFQGNSAPDKSGLPSDRFSAERTGGSVSTLTIQRTQQEDSAVYLCASSSRRAGTDTQYFGPGTRLTVL.

This clonotype has a count of ten or more. The chain uses TRBV12-3 or TRBV12-4 and TRBJ1-1; tentatively, D is TRBD1 (5 bases). V was pared by 5 bases and J by 6 bases, with 25 bases between. The CDR3 runs 17 residues. This CDR3 is CASSPTGRVTVMAEAFF. CDR3 in DNA: TGTGCCAGCAGTCCGACCGGCAGGGTAACGGTAATGGCTGAAGCTTTCTTT.

This sequence joins TRBV9 and TRBJ2-2; possibly TRBD2 for D (6 bases). This CDR3 is built from 19 residues. CDR1 is SGDLS, CDR2 YYNGEE, per germline. V was shortened by 3 bases and J by 0 bases, with 21 bases between the two germline ends. This CDR3 is CASSAIGRRSSANTGELFF. Here the CDR3 DNA reads TGTGCCAGCAGCGCGATAGGGCGCCGATCTAGCGCGAACACCGGGGAGCTGTTTTTT.

This chain uses TRBV7-2 with TRBJ1-1, with TRBD1 as a possible D gene (5 bases). The CDR3 totals 15 residues. Trimming left V 5 bases short and J 3 bases short, with 16 bases between. Germline V lookup: CDR1 SGHTA, CDR2 FQGNSA. CDR3 residues: CASSLLTGGYTEAFF. The CDR3, as DNA: TGTGCCAGCAGCCTTTTAACGGGGGGGTACACTGAAGCTTTCTTT. The full variable domain, with the rest looked up from reference TRBV7-2 and TRBJ1-1, is GAGVSQSPSNKVTEKGKDVELRCDPISGHTALYWYRQSLGQGLEFLIYFQGNSAPDKSGLPSDRFSAERTGGSVSTLTIQRTQQEDSAVYLCASSLLTGGYTEAFFGQGTRLTVV.

This clonotype has ten or more counts. J is TRBJ1-5 and V is TRBV27; D unclear. This CDR3 spans 14 amino acids. V was shortened by 0 bases and J by 1 base, with 4 bases between the two germline ends. Germline assignment: CDR1 MNHEY and CDR2 SMNVEV (reference sequence). CDR3 nucleotides: TGTGCCAGCAGTTTATCAGGCAGCAATCAGCCCCAGCATTTT. Translation gives CASSLSGSNQPQHF.